The source of this TCR beta chain is a study of Ad26.COV2.S vaccination and SARS-CoV-2 variants (dated by TCRdb to the early 2020s). Some background on the complete study: Vaccine-arm donors were drawn from COV1001, a multicentre, randomized, double-blind, placebo-controlled phase I-IIa trial of Ad26.COV2.S in healthy adults. TCRbeta repertoire sequencing was used to assess the specificity and breadth of SARS-CoV-2-reactive T cell receptors after Ad26.COV2.S vaccination. The TCR-sequenced set comprised around 32 samples: approximately 20 Ad26.COV2.S vaccine recipients, 5 placebo recipients and 8 SARS-CoV-2 convalescent individuals. Trial participants were randomized into five groups of five, in which low-dose or high-dose Ad26.COV2.S was given once or twice, or placebo was given on both occasions. Ad26.COV2.S was administered intramuscularly at a dose of 5x10^10 or 1x10^11 viral particles, either as one shot or as two shots given 56 days apart. Investigators remained blinded to trial group allocation during experiments and outcome assessment. Results and caveats for the whole study, not just this receptor: Vaccine and placebo recipients had comparable non-spike TCR breadth, which fits with the vaccine containing only spike. According to the authors, total T cell responses may have been underestimated by the TCR breadth and depth analyses. Ad26.COV2.S recipients had higher spike-specific TCR breadth than placebo recipients (P = 0.0014). Comparing responses between vaccine doses or regimens was not something the study was powered to do. After vaccination, substantial breadth of spike-specific CD8+ and CD4+ T cell responses was reported.

CDR1 and CDR2, looked up from the germline V gene (reference sequence), are LGHDT and YNNKEL. Including cysteine and phenylalanine, the CDR3 has 13 amino acids. The DNA shown is the 39-base CDR3, in frame from base 1. Ends trimmed: V by 1 base, J by 9 bases; bases unmatched to a gene: 2. Details on this clone: The target of this receptor is not known. There are no base qualities to consult, and no much larger clone falls within one base.

The immunoSEQ Assay was used to sequence TCRbeta CDR3 regions. After extraction, genomic DNA underwent amplification by bias-controlled multiplex PCR, followed by high-throughput sequencing. Per the original workflow: To quantify the absolute abundance of every unique TCRbeta CDR3 region, sequences were collapsed and filtered. T cell fraction was estimated by normalization of TCRbeta template counts to usable DNA, with usable DNA being measured through amplification of reference genes present in all nucleated cells. Repertoire TCRs were annotated as SARS-CoV-2-specific by exact matching of V gene, CDR3 amino acid sequence and J gene to a known reactive TCR set. The reference SARS-CoV-2 TCR set was obtained from MIRA and was filtered for enrichment in COVID-19-positive ImmuneCODE repertoires, whereby public or cross-reactive TCRs were removed. Drawing on the MIRA antigens, annotated TCRs were analysed further at the level of specific ORF or position within ORF. Breadth was defined as the number of annotated unique rearrangements divided by the total number of unique productive rearrangements, and depth was defined as the summed frequency of the annotated unique rearrangements. Group comparisons of TCR breadth used two-sided Wilcoxon rank-sum tests. Not all clones reach the TCRdb copy of this immuneACCESS table, which keeps in-frame sequences only. Checked studies attribute under half of the gap to unresolved V genes and leave the rest unexplained. V, J and clone size derive from that table, while D and trimming were established from the DNA sequence. Across this sample there are about 680,000 clones, with 70% to 90% seen only once. The leading ten clones occupy about 1.5% of the sample.

The sample's treatment or condition label, decoded: roughly 18 received Ad26.COV2.S at low or high dose, single or two shots; 5 received placebo; per-sample allocation not given. For vaccine and placebo recipients, the sequenced repertoires came from samples collected on day 63 after the first injection. In Cohort 1b, 25 or so adults aged 18-55 years were enrolled at a single site in Boston, USA, between 29 July and 7 August 2020. Ad26.COV2.S was a replication-incompetent adenovirus type 26 vector that expressed a prefusion-stabilized SARS-CoV-2 spike protein derived from the original Wuhan strain.

Source: peripheral blood, taken in a trial of Ad26.COV2.S vaccine versus placebo. The clonotype was recovered from a person between 18 and 65 years old who received the Ad26.COV2.S COVID-19 vaccine or a placebo. The chain links TRBV3-1 (or the pseudogene TRBV3-2) with TRBJ2-1, with 8 central nucleotides matching TRBD2. The CDR3 corresponds to CASSQGRGAEQFF. The DNA sequence reads TGTGCCAGCAGCCAAGGGCGGGGGGCTGAGCAGTTCTTC.